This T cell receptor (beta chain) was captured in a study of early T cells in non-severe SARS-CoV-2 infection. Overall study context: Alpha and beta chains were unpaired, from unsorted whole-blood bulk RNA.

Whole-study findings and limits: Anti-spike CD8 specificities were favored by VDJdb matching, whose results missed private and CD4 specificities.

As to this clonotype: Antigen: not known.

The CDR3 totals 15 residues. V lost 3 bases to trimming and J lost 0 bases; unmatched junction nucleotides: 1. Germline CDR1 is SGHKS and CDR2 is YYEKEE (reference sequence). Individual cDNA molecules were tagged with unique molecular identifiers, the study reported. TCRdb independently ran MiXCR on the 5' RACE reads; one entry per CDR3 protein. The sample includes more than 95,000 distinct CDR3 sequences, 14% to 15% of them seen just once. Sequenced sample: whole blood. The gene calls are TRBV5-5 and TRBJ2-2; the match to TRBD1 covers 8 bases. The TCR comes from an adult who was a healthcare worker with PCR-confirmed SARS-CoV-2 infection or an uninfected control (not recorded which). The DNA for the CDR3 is TGTGCCAGCAGCTGGACAGGGACGAACACCGGGGAGCTGTTTTTT. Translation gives CASSWTGTNTGELFF.